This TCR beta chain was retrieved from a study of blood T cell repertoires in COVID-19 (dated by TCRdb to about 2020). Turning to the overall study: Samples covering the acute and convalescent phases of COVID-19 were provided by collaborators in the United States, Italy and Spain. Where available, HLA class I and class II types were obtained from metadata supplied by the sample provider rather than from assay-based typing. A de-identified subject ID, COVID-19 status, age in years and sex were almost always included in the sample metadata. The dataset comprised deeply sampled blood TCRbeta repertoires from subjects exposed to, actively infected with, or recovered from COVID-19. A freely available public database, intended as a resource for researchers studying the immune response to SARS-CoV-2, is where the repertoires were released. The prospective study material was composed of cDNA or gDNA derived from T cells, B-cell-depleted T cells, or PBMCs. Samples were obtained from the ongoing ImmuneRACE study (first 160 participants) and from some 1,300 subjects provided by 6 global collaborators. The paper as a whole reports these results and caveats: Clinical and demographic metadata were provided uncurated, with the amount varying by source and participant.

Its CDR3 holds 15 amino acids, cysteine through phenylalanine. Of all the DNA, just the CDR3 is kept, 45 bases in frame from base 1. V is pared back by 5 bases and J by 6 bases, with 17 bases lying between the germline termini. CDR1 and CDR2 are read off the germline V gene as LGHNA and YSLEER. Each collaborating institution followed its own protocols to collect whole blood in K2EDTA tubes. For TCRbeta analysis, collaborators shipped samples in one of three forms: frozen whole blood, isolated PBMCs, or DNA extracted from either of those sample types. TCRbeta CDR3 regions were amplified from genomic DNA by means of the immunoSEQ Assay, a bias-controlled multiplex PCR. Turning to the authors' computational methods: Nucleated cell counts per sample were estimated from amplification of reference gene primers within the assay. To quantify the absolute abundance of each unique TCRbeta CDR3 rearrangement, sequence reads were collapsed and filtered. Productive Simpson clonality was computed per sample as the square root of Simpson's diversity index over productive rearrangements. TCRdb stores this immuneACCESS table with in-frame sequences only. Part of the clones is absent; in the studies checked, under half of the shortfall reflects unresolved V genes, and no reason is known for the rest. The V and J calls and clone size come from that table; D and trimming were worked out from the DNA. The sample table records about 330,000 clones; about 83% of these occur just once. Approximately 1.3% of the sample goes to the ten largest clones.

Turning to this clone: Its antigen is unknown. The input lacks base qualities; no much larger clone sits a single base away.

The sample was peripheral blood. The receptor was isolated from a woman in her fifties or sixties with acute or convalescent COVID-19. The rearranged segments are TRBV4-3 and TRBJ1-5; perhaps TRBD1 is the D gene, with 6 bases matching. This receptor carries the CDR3 CASSAIQGASQPQHF. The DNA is TGCGCCAGCAGCGCCATACAGGGTGCGAGTCAGCCCCAGCATTTT.